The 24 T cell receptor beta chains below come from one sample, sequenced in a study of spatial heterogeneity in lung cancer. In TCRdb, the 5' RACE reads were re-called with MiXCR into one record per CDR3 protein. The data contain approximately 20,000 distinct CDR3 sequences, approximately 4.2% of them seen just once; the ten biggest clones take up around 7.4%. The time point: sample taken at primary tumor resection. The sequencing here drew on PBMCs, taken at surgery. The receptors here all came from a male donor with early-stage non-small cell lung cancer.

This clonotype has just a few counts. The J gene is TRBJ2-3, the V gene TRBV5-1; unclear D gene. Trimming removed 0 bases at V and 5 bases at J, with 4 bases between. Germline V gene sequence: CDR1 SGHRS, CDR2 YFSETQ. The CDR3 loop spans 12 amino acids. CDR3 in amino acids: CASSLEVDTQYF. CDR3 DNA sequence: TGCGCCAGCAGCTTGGAGGTAGATACGCAGTATTTT.

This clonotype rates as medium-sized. The CDR3 nucleotides read TGCGCCAGCAGTCCCCAAGGACAGCACCACACAGATACGCAGTATTTT. Amino acids: CASSPQGQHHTDTQYF. The chain combines TRBV23-1 with TRBJ2-3, with a weak D call TRBD1 (6 bases). TRBV23-1 is flagged as an ORF with uncertain function. The CDR3 consists of 16 residues. Trimming pared 4 bases from V and 2 bases from J, leaving 16 bases between.

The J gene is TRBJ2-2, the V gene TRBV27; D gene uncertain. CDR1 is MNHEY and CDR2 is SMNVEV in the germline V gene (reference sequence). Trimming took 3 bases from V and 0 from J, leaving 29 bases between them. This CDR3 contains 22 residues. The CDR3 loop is CASSFFLTVSTLREANTGELFF. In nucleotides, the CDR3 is TGTGCCAGCAGTTTTTTCCTGACTGTCTCTACATTAAGGGAAGCGAACACCGGGGAGCTGTTTTTT.

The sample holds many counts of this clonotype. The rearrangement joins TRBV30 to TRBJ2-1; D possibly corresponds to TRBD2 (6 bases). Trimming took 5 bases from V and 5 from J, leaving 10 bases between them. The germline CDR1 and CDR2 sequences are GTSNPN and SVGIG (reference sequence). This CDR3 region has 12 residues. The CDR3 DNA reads TGTGCCTGGGGGGGACTCAACAATGAGCAGTTCTTC. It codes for CAWGGLNNEQFF.

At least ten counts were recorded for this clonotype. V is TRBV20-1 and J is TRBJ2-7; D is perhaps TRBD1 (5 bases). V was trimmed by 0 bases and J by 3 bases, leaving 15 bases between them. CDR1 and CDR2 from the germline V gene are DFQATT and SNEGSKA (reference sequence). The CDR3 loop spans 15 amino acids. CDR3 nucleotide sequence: TGCAGTGCTAGAGATTTAGGGGAAACCTTCTACGAGCAGTACTTC. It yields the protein CSARDLGETFYEQYF.

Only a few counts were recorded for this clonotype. The CDR3 loop reads CASSLTSREQYF. CDR3 sequence (DNA): TGTGCCAGCAGCCTTACTTCGAGGGAGCAGTACTTC. V gene TRBV7-9 combines with J gene TRBJ2-7, with D uncertain. CDR3 length: 12 amino acids. Trimming took 5 bases from V and 7 from J, leaving 12 bases between them. Per the germline V gene, CDR1 is SEHNR and CDR2 is FQNEAQ (reference sequence).

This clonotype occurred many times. As DNA, the CDR3 is TGTGCCACCAGCAGAGCTAGACTAGCGGGGGGGCCAAGGAATGAGCAGTTCTTC. Encoded protein: CATSRARLAGGPRNEQFF. J is TRBJ2-1 and V is TRBV15, with 14 bases aligning to TRBD2. There are 18 residues in the CDR3. CDR1 and CDR2 (germline): LNHNV, YYDKDF (reference sequence). The J segment lost 7 bases and the V segment lost 1 base, leaving 9 bases of the junction unmatched.

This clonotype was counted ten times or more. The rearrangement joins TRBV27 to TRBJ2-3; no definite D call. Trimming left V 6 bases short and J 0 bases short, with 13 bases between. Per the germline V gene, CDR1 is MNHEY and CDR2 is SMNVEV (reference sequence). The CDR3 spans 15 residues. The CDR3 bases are TGTGCCAGCAGCGCCCTACAAGCGAGCACAGATACGCAGTATTTT. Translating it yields CASSALQASTDTQYF.

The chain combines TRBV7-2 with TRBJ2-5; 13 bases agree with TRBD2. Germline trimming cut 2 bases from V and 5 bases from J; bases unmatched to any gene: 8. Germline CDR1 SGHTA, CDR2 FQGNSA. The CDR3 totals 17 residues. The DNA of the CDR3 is TGTGCCAGCAGCTTAAGGCGACTAGCGGGAGGCCGGGAGACCCAGTACTTC. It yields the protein CASSLRRLAGGRETQYF.

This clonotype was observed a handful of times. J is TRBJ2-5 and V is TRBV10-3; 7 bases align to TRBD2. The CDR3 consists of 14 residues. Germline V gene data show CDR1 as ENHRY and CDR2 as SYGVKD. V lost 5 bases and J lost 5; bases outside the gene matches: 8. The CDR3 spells CAISNRLAGETQYF. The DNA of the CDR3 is TGTGCCATCAGTAATAGACTAGCCGGGGAGACCCAGTACTTC.

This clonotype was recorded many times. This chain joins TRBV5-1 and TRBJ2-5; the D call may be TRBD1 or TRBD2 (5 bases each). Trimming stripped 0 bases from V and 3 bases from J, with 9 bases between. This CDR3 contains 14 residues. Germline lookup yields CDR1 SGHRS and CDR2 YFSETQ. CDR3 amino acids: CASSLDGAEETQYF. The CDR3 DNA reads TGCGCCAGCAGCTTGGACGGGGCCGAAGAGACCCAGTACTTC. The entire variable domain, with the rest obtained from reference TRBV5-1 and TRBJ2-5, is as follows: KAGVTQTPRYLIKTRGQQVTLSCSPISGHRSVSWYQQTPGQGLQFLFEYFSETQRNKGNFPGRFSGRQFSNSRSEMNVSTLELGDSALYLCASSLDGAEETQYFGPGTRLLVL.

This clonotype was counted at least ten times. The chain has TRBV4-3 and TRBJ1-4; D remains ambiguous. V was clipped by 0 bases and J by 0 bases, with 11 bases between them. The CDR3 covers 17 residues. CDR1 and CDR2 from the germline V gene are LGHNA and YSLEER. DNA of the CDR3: TGCGCCAGCAGCCAAGATTCGGGGAATACAACTAATGAAAAACTGTTTTTT. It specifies CASSQDSGNTTNEKLFF.

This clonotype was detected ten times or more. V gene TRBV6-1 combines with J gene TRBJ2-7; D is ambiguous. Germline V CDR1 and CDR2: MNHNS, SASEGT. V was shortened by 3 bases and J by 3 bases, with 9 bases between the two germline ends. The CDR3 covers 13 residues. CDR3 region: CASSDTNLYEQYF. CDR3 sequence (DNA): TGTGCCAGCAGTGATACCAACCTCTACGAGCAGTACTTC.

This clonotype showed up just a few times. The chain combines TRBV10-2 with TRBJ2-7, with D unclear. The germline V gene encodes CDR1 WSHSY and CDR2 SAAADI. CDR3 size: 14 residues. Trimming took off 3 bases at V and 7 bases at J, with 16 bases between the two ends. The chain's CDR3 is CASSEGRAQWEQYF. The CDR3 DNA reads TGCGCCAGCAGTGAAGGAAGGGCACAGTGGGAGCAGTACTTC.

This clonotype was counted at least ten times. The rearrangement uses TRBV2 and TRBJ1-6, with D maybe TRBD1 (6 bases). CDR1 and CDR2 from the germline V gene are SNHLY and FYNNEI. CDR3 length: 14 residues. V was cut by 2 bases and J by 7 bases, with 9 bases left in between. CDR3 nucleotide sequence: TGTGCCAGCAGTGAACAGGGGTCCAATTCACCCCTCCACTTT. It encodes CASSEQGSNSPLHF.

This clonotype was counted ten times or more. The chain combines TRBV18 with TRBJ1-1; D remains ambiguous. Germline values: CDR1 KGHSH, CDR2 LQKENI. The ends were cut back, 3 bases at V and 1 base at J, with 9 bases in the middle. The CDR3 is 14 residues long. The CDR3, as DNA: TGTGCCAGCTCACCGGGGAATCGGAACACTGAAGCTTTCTTT. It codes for CASSPGNRNTEAFF.

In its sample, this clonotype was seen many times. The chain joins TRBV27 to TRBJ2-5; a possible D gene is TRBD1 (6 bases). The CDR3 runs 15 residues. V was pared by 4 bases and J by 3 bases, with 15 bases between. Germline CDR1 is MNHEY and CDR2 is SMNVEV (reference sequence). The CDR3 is CASSSTGTGEETQYF. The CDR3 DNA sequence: TGTGCCAGCAGTTCAACAGGGACCGGGGAAGAGACCCAGTACTTC.

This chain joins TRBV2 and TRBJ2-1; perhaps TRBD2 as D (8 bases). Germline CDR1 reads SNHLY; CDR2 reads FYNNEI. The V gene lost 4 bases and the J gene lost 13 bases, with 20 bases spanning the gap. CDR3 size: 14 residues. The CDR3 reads CASSVSGGGSDQFF. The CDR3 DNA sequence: TGTGCCAGCAGTGTTTCGGGAGGGGGCAGTGATCAGTTCTTC.

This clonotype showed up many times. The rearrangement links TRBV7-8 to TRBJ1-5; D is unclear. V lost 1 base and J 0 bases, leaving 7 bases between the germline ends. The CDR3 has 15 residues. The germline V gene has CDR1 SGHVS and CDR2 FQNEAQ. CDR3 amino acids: CASSLVAASNQPQHF. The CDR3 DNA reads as TGTGCCAGCAGCTTAGTGGCAGCTAGCAATCAGCCCCAGCATTTT.

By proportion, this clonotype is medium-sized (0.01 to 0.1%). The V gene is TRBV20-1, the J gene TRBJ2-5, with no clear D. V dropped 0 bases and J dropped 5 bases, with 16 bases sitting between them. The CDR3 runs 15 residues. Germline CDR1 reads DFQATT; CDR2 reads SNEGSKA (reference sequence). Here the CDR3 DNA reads TGCAGTGCTAGAGATCCCGCGGTCGCCTGGGAGACCCAGTACTTC. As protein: CSARDPAVAWETQYF.

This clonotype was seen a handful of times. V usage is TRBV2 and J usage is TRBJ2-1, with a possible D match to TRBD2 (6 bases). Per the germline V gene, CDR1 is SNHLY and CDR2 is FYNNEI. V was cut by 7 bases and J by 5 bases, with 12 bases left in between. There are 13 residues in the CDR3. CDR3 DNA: TGTGCCAGCAAGACGGGGGAGAACAATGAGCAGTTCTTC. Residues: CASKTGENNEQFF.

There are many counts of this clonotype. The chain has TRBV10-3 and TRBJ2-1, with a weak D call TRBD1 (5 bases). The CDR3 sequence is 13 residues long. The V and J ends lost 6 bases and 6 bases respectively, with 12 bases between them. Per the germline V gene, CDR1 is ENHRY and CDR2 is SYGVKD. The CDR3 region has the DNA TGTGCCATCAGATCGGACACTTCCAATGAGCAGTTCTTC. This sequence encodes CAIRSDTSNEQFF.

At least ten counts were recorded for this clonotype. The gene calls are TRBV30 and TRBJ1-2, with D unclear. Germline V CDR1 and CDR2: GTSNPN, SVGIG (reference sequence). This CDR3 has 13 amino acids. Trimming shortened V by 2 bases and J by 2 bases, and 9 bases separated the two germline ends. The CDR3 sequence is CAWSWNSNYGYTF. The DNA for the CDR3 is TGTGCCTGGAGTTGGAACAGCAACTATGGCTACACCTTC.

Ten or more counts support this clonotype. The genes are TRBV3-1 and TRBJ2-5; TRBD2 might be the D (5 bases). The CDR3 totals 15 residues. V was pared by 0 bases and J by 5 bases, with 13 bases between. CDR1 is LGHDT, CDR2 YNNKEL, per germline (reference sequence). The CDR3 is CASSQDPPASETQYF. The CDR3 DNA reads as TGTGCCAGCAGCCAAGATCCCCCTGCTAGCGAGACCCAGTACTTC.